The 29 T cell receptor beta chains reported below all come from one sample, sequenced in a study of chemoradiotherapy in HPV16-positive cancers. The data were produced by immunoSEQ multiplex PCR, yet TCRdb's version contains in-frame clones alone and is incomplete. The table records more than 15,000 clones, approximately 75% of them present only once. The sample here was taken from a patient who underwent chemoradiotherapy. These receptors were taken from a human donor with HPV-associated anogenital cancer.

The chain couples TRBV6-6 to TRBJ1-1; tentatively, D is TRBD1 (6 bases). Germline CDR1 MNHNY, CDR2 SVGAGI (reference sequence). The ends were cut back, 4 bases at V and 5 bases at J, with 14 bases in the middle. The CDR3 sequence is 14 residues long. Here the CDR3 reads CASSSELGGTEAFF. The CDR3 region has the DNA TGTGCCAGCAGTTCCGAACTAGGGGGAACTGAAGCTTTCTTT.

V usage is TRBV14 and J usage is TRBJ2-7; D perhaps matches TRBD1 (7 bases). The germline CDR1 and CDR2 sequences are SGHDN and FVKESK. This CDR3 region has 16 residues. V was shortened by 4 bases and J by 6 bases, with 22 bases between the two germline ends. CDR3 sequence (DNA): TGTGCCAGCAGCCGGCAGAACCTGGACAGGAGGGGCGAGCAGTACTTC. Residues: CASSRQNLDRRGEQYF.

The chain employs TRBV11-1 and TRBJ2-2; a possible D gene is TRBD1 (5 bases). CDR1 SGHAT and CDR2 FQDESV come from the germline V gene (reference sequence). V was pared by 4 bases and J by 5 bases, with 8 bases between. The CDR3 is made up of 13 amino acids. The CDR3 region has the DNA TGTGCCAGCAGCTCAGACAGAACCGGGGAGCTGTTTTTT. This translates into CASSSDRTGELFF.

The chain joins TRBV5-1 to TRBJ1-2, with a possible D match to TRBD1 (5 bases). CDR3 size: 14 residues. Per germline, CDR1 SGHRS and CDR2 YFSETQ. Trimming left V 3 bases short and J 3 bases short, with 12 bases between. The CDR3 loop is CASSWDGGDYGYTF. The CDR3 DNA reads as TGCGCCAGCAGCTGGGACGGCGGAGACTATGGCTACACCTTC.

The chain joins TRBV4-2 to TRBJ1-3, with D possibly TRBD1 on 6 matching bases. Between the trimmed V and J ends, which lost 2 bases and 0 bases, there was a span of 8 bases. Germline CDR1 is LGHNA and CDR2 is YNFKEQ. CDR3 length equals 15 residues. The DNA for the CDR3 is TGTGCCAGCAGCCAAACAGGGAGCTCTGGAAACACCATATATTTT. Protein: CASSQTGSSGNTIYF.

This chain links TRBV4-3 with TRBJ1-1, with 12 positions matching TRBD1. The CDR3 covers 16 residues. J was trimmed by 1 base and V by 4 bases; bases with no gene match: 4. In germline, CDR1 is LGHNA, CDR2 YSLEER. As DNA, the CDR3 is TGCGCCAGCAGCCCCGGGACAGGGGGCGGGAACACTGAAGCTTTCTTT. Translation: CASSPGTGGGNTEAFF.

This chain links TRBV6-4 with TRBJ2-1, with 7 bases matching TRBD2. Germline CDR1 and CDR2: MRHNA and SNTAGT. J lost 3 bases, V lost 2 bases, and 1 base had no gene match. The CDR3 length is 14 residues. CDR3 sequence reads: CASSDGGDYNEQFF. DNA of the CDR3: TGTGCCAGCAGTGACGGGGGGGACTACAATGAGCAGTTCTTC.

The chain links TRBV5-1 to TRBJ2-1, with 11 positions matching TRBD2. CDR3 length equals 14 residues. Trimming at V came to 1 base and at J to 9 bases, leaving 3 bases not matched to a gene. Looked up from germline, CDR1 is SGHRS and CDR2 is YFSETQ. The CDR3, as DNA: TGCGCCAGCAGCTTGCTAGCGGGGGGCGGTGAGCAGTTCTTC. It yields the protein CASSLLAGGGEQFF. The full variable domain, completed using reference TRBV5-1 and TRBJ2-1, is KAGVTQTPRYLIKTRGQQVTLSCSPISGHRSVSWYQQTPGQGLQFLFEYFSETQRNKGNFPGRFSGRQFSNSRSEMNVSTLELGDSALYLCASSLLAGGGEQFFGPGTRLTVL.

CDR3 nucleotides: TGTGCCAGCAGCCCAGGACAGGGCCACAATGAGCAGTTCTTC. It codes for CASSPGQGHNEQFF. The rearrangement links TRBV5-4 to TRBJ2-1; 8 nucleotides match TRBD1. In germline, CDR1 is SGHNT, CDR2 YYREEE (reference sequence). V shed 4 bases and J 5 bases; nucleotides not matched to a gene: 5. The CDR3 loop spans 14 amino acids.

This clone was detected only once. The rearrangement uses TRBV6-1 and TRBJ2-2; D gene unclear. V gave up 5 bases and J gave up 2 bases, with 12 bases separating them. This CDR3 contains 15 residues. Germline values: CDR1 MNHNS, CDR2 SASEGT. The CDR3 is CASSRVLENTGELFF. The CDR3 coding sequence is TGTGCCAGCAGTAGGGTACTCGAAAACACCGGGGAGCTGTTTTTT.

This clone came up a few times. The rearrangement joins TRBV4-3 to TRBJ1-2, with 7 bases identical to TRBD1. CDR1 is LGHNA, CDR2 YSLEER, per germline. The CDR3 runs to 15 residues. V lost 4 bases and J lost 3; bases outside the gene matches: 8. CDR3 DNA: TGCGCCAGCAGCCGCTCTCCAGGGGGGTACTATGGCTACACCTTC. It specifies CASSRSPGGYYGYTF.

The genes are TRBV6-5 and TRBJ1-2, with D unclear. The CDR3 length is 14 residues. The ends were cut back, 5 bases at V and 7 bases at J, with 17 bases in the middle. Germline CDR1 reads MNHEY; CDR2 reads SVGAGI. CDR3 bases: TGTGCCAGCAGTGGAGGGAGTTGGGGAGTTGGCTACACCTTC. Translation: CASSGGSWGVGYTF.

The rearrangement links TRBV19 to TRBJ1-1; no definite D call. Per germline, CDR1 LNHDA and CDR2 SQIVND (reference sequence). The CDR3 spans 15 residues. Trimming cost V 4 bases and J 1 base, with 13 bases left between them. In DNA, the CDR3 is TGTGCCAGTAGTACAAGTGTAAAGTCGAACACTGAAGCTTTCTTT. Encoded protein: CASSTSVKSNTEAFF.

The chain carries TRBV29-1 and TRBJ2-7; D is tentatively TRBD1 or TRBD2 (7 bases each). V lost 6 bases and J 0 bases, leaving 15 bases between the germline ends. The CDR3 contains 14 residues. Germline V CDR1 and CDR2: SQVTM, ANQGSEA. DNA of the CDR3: TGCAGCGTGCGACAGGGAGGGCCCTCCTACGAGCAGTACTTC. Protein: CSVRQGGPSYEQYF.

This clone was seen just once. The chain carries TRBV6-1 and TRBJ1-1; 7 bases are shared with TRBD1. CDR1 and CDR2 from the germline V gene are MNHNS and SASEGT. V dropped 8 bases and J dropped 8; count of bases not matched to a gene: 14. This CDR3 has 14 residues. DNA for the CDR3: TGTGCCAGCCGCCAGGTCCCCACACAGGGGGAAGCTTTCTTT. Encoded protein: CASRQVPTQGEAFF.

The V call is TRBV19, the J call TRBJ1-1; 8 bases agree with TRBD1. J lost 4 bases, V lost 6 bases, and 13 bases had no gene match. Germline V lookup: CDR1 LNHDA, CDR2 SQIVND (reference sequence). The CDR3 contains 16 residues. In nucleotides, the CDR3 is TGTGCCAGTAGACAAACCGGGACAGGTTTGGGCACTGAAGCTTTCTTT. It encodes CASRQTGTGLGTEAFF. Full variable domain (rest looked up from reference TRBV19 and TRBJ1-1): DGGITQSPKYLFRKEGQNVTLSCEQNLNHDAMYWYRQDPGQGLRLIYYSQIVNDFQKGDIAEGYSVSREKKESFPLTVTSAQKNPTAFYLCASRQTGTGLGTEAFFGQGTRLTVV.

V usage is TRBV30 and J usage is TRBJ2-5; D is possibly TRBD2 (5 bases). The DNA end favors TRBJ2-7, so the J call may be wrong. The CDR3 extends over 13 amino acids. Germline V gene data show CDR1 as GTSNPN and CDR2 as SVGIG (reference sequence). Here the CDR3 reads CAWSGLGNYEQYF. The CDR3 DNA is TGTGCCTGGTCGGGATTGGGAAACTACGAGCAGTACTTC.

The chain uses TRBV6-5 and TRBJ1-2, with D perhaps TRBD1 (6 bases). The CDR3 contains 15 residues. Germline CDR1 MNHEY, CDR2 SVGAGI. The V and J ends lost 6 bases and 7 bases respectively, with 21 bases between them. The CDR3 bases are TGTGCCAGCAGCAGACCCCCAGGCAGGGGTACTGGCTACACCTTC. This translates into CASSRPPGRGTGYTF.

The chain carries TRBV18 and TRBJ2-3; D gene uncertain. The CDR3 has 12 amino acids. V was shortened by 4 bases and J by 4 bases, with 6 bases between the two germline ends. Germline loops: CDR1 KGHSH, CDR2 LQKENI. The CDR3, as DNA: TGTGCCAGCTCACGGATCCCAGATACGCAGTATTTT. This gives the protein CASSRIPDTQYF.

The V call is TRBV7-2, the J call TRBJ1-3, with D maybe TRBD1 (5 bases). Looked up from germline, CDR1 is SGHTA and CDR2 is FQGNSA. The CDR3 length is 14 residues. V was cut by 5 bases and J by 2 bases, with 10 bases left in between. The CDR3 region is CASSGATTGNTIYF. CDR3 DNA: TGTGCCAGCAGCGGGGCAACTACTGGAAACACCATATATTTT.

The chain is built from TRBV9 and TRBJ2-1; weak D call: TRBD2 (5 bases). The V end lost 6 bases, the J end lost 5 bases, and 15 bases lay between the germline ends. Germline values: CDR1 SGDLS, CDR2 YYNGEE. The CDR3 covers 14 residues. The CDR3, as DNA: TGTGCCAGCATCCTTTCGGCGGGCAACAATGAGCAGTTCTTC. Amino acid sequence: CASILSAGNNEQFF.

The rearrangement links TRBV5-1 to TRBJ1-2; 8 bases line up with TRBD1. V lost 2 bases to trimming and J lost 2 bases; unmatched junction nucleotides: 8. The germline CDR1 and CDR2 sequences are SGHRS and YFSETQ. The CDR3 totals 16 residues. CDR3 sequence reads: CASSFLTGGTNYGYTF. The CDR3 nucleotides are TGCGCCAGCAGCTTTCTTACAGGGGGTACGAACTATGGCTACACCTTC.

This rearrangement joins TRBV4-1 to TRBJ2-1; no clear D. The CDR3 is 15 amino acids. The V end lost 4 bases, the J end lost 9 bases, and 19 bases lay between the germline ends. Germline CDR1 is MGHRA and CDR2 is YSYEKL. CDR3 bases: TGCGCCAGCAGCCCCGTTGGGAAGACGGCCGGTGAGCAGTTCTTC. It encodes CASSPVGKTAGEQFF.

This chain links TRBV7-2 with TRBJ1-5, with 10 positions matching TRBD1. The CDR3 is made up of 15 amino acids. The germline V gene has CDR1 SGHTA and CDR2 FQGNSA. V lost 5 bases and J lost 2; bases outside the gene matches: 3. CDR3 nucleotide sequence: TGTGCCAGCAGCCTCGGGACAGGGGGCAATCAGCCCCAGCATTTT. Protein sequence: CASSLGTGGNQPQHF.

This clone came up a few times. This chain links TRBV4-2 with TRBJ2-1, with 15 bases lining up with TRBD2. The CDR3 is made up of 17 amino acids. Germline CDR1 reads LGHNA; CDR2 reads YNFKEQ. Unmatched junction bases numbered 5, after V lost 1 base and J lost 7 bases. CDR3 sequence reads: CASSQGTSGGGGNEQFF. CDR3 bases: TGTGCCAGCAGCCAAGGGACTAGCGGGGGGGGAGGGAATGAGCAGTTCTTC.

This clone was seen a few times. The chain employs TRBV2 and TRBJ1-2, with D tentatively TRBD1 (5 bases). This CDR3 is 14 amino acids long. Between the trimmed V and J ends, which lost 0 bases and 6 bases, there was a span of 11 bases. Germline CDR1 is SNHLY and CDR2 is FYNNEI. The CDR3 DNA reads TGTGCCAGCAGTGAAGCGCAGCGGGGACATGGCTACACCTTC. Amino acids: CASSEAQRGHGYTF.

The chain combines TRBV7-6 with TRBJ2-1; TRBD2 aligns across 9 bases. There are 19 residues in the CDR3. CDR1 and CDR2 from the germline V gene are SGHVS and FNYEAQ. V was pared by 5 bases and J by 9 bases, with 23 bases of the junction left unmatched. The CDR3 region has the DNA TGTGCCAGCAGCCCCCATCCTCGGGTAGCGGGGGCCCATACGGGTGAGCAGTTCTTC. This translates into CASSPHPRVAGAHTGEQFF.

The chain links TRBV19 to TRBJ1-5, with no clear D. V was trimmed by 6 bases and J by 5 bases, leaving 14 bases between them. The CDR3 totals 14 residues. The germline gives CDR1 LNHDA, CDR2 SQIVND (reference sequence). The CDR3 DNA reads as TGTGCCAGTAGCCGGGGTACTACTCATCAGCCCCAGCATTTT. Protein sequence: CASSRGTTHQPQHF.

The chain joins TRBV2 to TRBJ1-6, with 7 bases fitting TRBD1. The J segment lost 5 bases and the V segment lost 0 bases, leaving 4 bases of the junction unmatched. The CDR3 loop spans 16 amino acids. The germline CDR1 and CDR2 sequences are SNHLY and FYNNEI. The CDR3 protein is CASSEATDRDNSPLHF. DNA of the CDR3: TGTGCCAGCAGTGAAGCCACTGACAGGGATAATTCACCCCTCCACTTT.